These 11 T cell receptor beta chains share one sample of origin, sequenced in a study of cytomegalovirus exposure and HLA in healthy donors. Profiled with immunoSEQ multiplex PCR; TCRdb holds only in-frame clones, not every one. The table has 170,000 or so clones, about 86% seen once. The sample comprised PBMCs. The source of these receptors is a woman aged 18-29 years in good health and CMV-seropositive.

This clone was observed once. V usage is TRBV19 and J usage is TRBJ2-2; D is ambiguous. The CDR3 has 11 residues. V was shortened by 4 bases and J by 5 bases, with 2 bases between the two germline ends. CDR1 is LNHDA and CDR2 is SQIVND in the germline V gene (reference sequence). The CDR3 DNA is TGTGCCAGTAGTACAACCGGGGAGCTGTTTTTT. Amino acids: CASSTTGELFF.

The gene calls are TRBV27 and TRBJ1-2; possibly TRBD1 for D (6 bases). The CDR3 sequence is 13 residues long. V was cut by 6 bases and J by 3 bases, with 11 bases left in between. Germline assignment: CDR1 MNHEY and CDR2 SMNVEV (reference sequence). CDR3 bases: TGTGCCAGCAGCCTCGCAGGGGACTATGGCTACACCTTC. It specifies CASSLAGDYGYTF.

The genes are TRBV5-4 and TRBJ1-4, with 8 bases lining up with TRBD1. Germline CDR1 reads SGHNT; CDR2 reads YYREEE (reference sequence). The CDR3 spans 16 residues. V trimming: 4 bases; J trimming: 10 bases; junction bases outside the gene matches: 15. The CDR3 spells CASSDNPDREIGKLFF. The CDR3 DNA is TGTGCCAGCAGCGATAACCCGGACAGGGAGATCGGAAAACTGTTTTTT.

The genes are TRBV4-1 and TRBJ1-1; D is undetermined. There are 13 residues in the CDR3. Germline CDR1 is MGHRA and CDR2 is YSYEKL. Trimming pared 6 bases from V and 1 base from J, leaving 9 bases between. The CDR3: CASRPRENTEAFF. DNA of the CDR3: TGCGCCAGCAGACCCCGGGAGAACACTGAAGCTTTCTTT.

This clone was detected once. J is TRBJ1-2 and V is TRBV9; a possible D gene is TRBD1 (5 bases). V lost 4 bases, J lost 6 bases, and 16 bases lay in between. Germline V CDR1 and CDR2: SGDLS, YYNGEE. This CDR3 region has 14 residues. CDR3 amino acids: CASSPSPGEDGYTF. The CDR3 DNA sequence: TGTGCCAGCAGCCCCAGCCCGGGGGAAGATGGCTACACCTTC.

This clone was found a few times. This rearrangement joins TRBV29-1 to TRBJ2-5, with D possibly matching TRBD1 (5 bases). CDR1 and CDR2 from the germline V gene are SQVTM and ANQGSEA. The CDR3 is 13 amino acids. V lost 0 bases, J lost 4 bases, and 9 bases lay in between. The CDR3 DNA reads TGCAGCGTTGAAGAAAGGGGTGCAGAGACCCAGTACTTC. It codes for CSVEERGAETQYF.

V usage is TRBV19 and J usage is TRBJ2-1; D might be TRBD2 (8 bases). CDR1 and CDR2 from the germline V gene are LNHDA and SQIVND (reference sequence). The CDR3 sequence is 16 residues long. The V end lost 6 bases, the J end lost 0 bases, and 15 bases lay between the germline ends. The CDR3 bases are TGTGCCAGTAGAAAGGGGGCGGGGGGCTCCTACAATGAGCAGTTCTTC. This translates into CASRKGAGGSYNEQFF.

The chain couples TRBV7-2 to TRBJ2-7; TRBD1 matches 9 bases. The CDR3 is 14 residues long. CDR1 SGHTA and CDR2 FQGNSA come from the germline V gene. V gave up 1 base and J gave up 4 bases; unmatched junction bases: 2. For the CDR3, the DNA is TGTGCCAGCAGCTTAGGGACAGGGGCTTACGAGCAGTACTTC. It codes for CASSLGTGAYEQYF.

The rearrangement joins TRBV29-1 to TRBJ2-7; TRBD2 might be the D (6 bases). Trimming pared 5 bases from V and 2 bases from J, leaving 10 bases between. Germline lookup yields CDR1 SQVTM and CDR2 ANQGSEA. CDR3 length equals 12 residues. In nucleotides, the CDR3 is TGCAGCGTTTCGCGCGGGGCCTACGAGCAGTACTTC. Translating it yields CSVSRGAYEQYF.

The V call is TRBV7-8, the J call TRBJ1-1; 8 nucleotides line up with TRBD1. CDR1 and CDR2 (germline): SGHVS, FQNEAQ. The CDR3 length is 16 residues. The junction had 8 bases not matched to a gene; V was cut back by 5 bases and J by 0 bases. CDR3 sequence (DNA): TGTGCCAGCAGCCCCTTCTGGACAGGGATGAACACTGAAGCTTTCTTT. Its protein product is CASSPFWTGMNTEAFF.

This chain joins TRBV10-2 and TRBJ2-1, with TRBD1 matching over 9 bases. Germline trimming cut 8 bases from V and 5 bases from J; bases unmatched to any gene: 19. CDR1 and CDR2 from the germline V gene are WSHSY and SAAADI. This CDR3 is 18 amino acids long. The CDR3 DNA sequence: TGCGCCAGCGGGGACAGGGTTTCTTGGCTACCTCCCAACAATGAGCAGTTCTTC. It encodes CASGDRVSWLPPNNEQFF.